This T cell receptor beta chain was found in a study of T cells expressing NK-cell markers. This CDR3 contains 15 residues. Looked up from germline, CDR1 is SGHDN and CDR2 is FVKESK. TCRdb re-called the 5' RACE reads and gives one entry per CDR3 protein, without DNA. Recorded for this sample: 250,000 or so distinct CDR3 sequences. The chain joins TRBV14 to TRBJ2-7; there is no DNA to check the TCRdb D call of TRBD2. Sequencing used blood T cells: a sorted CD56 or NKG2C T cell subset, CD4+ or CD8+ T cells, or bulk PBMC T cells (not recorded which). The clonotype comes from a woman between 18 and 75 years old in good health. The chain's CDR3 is CASSVGLADSYEQYF.